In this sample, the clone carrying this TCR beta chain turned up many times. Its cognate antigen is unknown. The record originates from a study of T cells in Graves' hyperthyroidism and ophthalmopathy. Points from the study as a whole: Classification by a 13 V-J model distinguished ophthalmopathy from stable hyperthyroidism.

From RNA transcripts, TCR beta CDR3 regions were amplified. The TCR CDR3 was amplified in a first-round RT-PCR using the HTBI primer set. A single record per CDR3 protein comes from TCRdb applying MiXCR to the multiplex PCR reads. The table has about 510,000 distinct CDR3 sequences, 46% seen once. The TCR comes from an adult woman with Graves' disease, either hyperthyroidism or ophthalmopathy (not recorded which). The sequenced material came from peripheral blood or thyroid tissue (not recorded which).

The CDR3 is CAISVRVGSSGNTIYF. The DNA for the CDR3 is TGTGCCATCAGTGTGCGGGTGGGGAGCTCTGGAAACACCATATATTTT. The chain employs TRBV10-3 and TRBJ1-3; D gene ambiguous. The CDR3 has 16 residues. Trimming took 4 bases from V and 0 from J, leaving 13 bases between them. Germline V gives CDR1 ENHRY, CDR2 SYGVKD.